This TCR beta chain comes out of a study of shared clonotypes between healthy human individuals. Findings and caveats of the study: A handful of donors showed sharing of approximately 5% of naive CD4 clonotypes.

In the study's own analysis: Junction-only sequences produced by ImmunoSEQ had no quality scores, so filtering differed. The table came from immunoSEQ multiplex PCR; TCRdb's copy has only in-frame clones and leaves some out. For V, J and clone size, that table is used; D and trimming come from the DNA. Among some 2,500,000 clones listed, around 93% were seen once. Note on this clone: The antigen is not known.

The sample comprised naive CD4+ T cells from PBMCs. Subset reported: CD45RA+ positively selected. The sequence came from a man aged 18 to 30 in good health. Some clones in this sample may be carry-over from other donors' samples.

As DNA, the CDR3 is TGTGCCAGCAGTGAAAGCCGGCCTGAAGCTTTCTTT. Protein sequence: CASSESRPEAFF. This chain links TRBV6-1 with TRBJ1-1, with unresolved D. This CDR3 comprises 12 residues. CDR1 is MNHNS and CDR2 is SASEGT in the germline V gene. V shed 2 bases and J shed 6 bases, with 7 bases lying between them.